This T cell receptor beta chain was recorded in a study of blood T cell repertoires in COVID-19 (dated by TCRdb to the early 2020s). As for the study more broadly: Collaborator samples came from the United States, Italy and Spain and covered acute and convalescent phases of COVID-19. The prospective study material was composed of cDNA or gDNA derived from T cells, B-cell-depleted T cells, or PBMCs. Deeply sampled blood TCRbeta repertoires from subjects exposed to, actively infected with, or recovered from COVID-19 were included in the dataset. The repertoires were released in a freely available public database intended as a resource for research on the immune response to SARS-CoV-2. The samples were drawn from two sources: the first 160 participants of the ongoing ImmuneRACE study, and 1,254 subjects contributed by 6 global collaborators. A de-identified subject ID, COVID-19 status, age in years and sex were almost always included in the sample metadata. Where HLA class I and class II types were available, the types were taken from metadata supplied by the sample provider, not from assay-based typing.

Including the terminal cysteine and phenylalanine, the CDR3 comprises 16 residues. The CDR3 DNA has 48 bases and is translated from base 1. The germline V gene (reference sequence) gives CDR1 as LGHDT and CDR2 as YNNKEL. Germline trimming amounts to 7 bases on V and 5 bases on J, with 11 as the count of junction bases outside the gene matches. To note about this clone: Its antigen specificity is not known. Per-base qualities were not stored, and no clone one base away is much larger.

Findings and caveats that apply to the study as a whole: Clinical and demographic metadata were provided uncurated, with the amount varying by source and participant.

Participants in the prospective study were aged about 18 to 89 years, lived in about two dozen United States geographic areas, and enrolled through a virtual design. In the prospective study, cohorts were assigned on the basis of participant-reported clinical history obtained from a screening survey and a study questionnaire. In the prospective study, whole blood, serum and a nasopharyngeal or oropharyngeal swab were collected from each participant by mobile phlebotomists. Additional blood draws and questionnaires over an approximately two-month period could optionally be provided by prospective study participants. Before DNA extraction, blood samples from the prospective study were shipped at room temperature or frozen. TCRbeta CDR3 regions were amplified from genomic DNA by means of the immunoSEQ Assay, a bias-controlled multiplex PCR. As for the authors' bioinformatics: The number of nucleated cells in each sample was estimated by amplification of reference gene primers within the assay. To quantify the absolute abundance of each unique TCRbeta CDR3 rearrangement, sequence reads were collapsed and filtered. For each sample, productive Simpson clonality was calculated by taking the square root of Simpson's diversity index across productive rearrangements. TCRdb retrieved this table from immuneACCESS and kept in-frame rearrangements only. Not all clones are present; in checked studies, unresolved V genes account for under half, and no reason is known for the remainder. Clone size and the V and J calls come from that table; the DNA yielded D and trimming. The sample table holds a few hundred thousand clones, of which around 81% were seen once. The top ten clones comprise around 7.4% of the sample.

The source is a woman between 35 and 50 years old with acute COVID-19. The chain couples TRBV3-1 (or the pseudogene TRBV3-2) to TRBJ2-2; the junction holds 9 bases that match TRBD1. The sample taken for sequencing was PBMCs or T cells enriched from blood (not recorded which). The CDR3 here reads CASISRLTGGTGELFF. The sequence in DNA is TGTGCCAGCATTTCTCGCTTGACAGGGGGAACCGGGGAGCTGTTTTTT.